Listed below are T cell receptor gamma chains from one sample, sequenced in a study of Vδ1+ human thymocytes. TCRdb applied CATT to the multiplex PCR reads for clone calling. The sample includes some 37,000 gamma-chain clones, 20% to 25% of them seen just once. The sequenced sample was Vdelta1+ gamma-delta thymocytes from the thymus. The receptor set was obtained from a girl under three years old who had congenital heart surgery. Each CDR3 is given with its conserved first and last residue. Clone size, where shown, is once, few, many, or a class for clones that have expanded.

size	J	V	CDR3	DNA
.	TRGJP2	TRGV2	CATWDGMGDWIETF	TGTGCCACCTGGGACGGGATGGGTGATTGGATCGAGACGTTT
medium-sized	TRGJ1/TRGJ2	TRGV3	CATWDRPGYYKKLF	TGTGCCACCTGGGACAGGCCGGGGTATTATAAGAAACTCTTT
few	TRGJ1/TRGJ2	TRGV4	CATWDGRLPYKKLF	TGTGCCACCTGGGATGGGCGGTTACCTTATAAGAAACTCTTT
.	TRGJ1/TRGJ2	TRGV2	CATWARAKLF	TGTGCCACCTGGGCCAGGGCTAAACTCTTT
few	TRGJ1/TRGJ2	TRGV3	CATWDRPVYYKKLF	TGTGCCACCTGGGACAGGCCTGTTTATTATAAGAAACTCTTT
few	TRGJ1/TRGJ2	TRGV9	CALWEVPRRALLKKLF	TGTGCCTTGTGGGAGGTGCCAAGGAGGGCTCTACTCAAGAAACTCTTT
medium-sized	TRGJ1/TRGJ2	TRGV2	CATWDGSNYYKKLF	TGTGCCACCTGGGACGGGTCGAATTATTATAAGAAACTCTTT
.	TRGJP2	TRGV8	CATYSGDWIKTF	TGTGCCACCTACTCCGGTGATTGGATCAAGACGTTT
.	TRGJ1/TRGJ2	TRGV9	CALWDALYYKKLF	TGCGCCTTGTGGGATGCACTTTATTATAAGAAACTCTTT
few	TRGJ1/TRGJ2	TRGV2	CATWDGREYYKKLF	TGTGCCACCTGGGACGGGCGGGAATATTATAAGAAACTCTTT
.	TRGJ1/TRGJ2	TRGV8	CATWEEDKKLF	TGTGCCACCTGGGAAGAAGACAAGAAACTCTTT
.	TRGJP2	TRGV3	CAAWDRGIEDWIKTF	TGTGCCGCCTGGGACAGGGGGATAGAGGATTGGATCAAGACGTTT
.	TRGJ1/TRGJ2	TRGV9	CALQGLKKLF	TGTGCCCTACAGGGGCTTAAGAAACTCTTT
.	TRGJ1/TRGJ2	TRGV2	CATWDGPLNYYKKLF	TGTGCCACCTGGGACGGGCCACTGAATTATTATAAGAAACTCTTT
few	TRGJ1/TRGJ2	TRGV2	CATWDGINYYKKLF	TGTGCCACCTGGGACGGGATAAATTATTATAAGAAACTCTTT
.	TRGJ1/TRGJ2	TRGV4	CATWDKHNPVYYKKLF	TGTGCCACCTGGGACAAGCATAACCCTGTTTATTATAAGAAACTCTTT
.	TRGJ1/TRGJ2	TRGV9	CALWEVLCYKKLF	TGTGCCTTGTGGGAGGTGCTATGTTATAAGAAACTCTTT
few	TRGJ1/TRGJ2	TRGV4	CATWVNKKLF	TGTGCCACCTGGGTCAATAAGAAACTCTTT
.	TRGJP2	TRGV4	CATWDESDSSDWIKTF	TGTGCCACCTGGGATGAAAGCGATAGTAGTGATTGGATCAAGACGTTT
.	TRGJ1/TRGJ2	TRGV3	CATRYKKLF	TGTGCCACCCGCTATAAGAAACTCTTT
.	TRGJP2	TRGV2	CATWDSQTDSSDWIKTF	TGTGCCACCTGGGACTCCCAAACGGATAGTAGTGATTGGATCAAGACGTTT
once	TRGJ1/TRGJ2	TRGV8	CATWSPLPNYYKKLF	TGTGCCACCTGGTCCCCTTTACCGAATTATTATAAGAAACTCTTT
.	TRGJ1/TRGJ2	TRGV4	CATWAPPLNYYKKLF	TGTGCCACCTGGGCCCCTCCCCTGAATTATTATAAGAAACTCTTT
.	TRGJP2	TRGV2	CAAWDEYSSDWIKTF	TGTGCCGCCTGGGACGAGTATAGTAGTGATTGGATCAAGACGTTT
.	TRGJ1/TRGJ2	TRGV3	CATWDRRELEKLF	TGTGCCACCTGGGATCGACGGGAACTCGAGAAACTCTTT
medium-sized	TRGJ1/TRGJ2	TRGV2	CATWDGRKKLF	TGTGCCACCTGGGACGGGCGAAAGAAACTCTTT
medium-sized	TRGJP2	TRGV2	CATWDGDWIKTF	TGTGCCACCTGGGACGGGGATTGGATCAAGACGTTT
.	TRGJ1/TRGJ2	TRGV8	CATWPAEGNYYKKLF	TGTGCCACCTGGCCCGCCGAGGGGAATTATTATAAGAAACTCTTT